This TCR beta chain was sequenced for a study of cytomegalovirus exposure and HLA in healthy donors. The PCR had 60 Vbeta and 13 Jbeta primers. Sequenced by immunoSEQ multiplex PCR; TCRdb stores in-frame clones only, minus some. The data hold some 170,000 clones, with 80% observed a single time. Study outcomes and limitations: High specificity and sensitivity for cytomegalovirus status were reported for the classifier. In a later analysis, HLA-associated beta chains showed higher expansion and lower generation probabilities than comparable chains.

CDR1 SEHNR and CDR2 FQNEAQ come from the germline V gene (reference sequence). The CDR3 is made up of 14 amino acids. After removal of 4 bases from V and 4 bases from J, the junction contained 4 bases not matched to a gene. Remarks on this clone: The target antigen is unknown.

This sequence joins TRBV7-9 and TRBJ1-1; 9 nucleotides match TRBD1. The source of this sequence is a man aged 30 to 45 in good health and CMV-seronegative. Source material: PBMCs. Here the CDR3 DNA reads TGTGCCAGCAGCTACAGGGGGCGCGGCACTGAAGCTTTCTTT. Protein: CASSYRGRGTEAFF.